Listed below are T cell receptor beta chains from one sample, sequenced in a study of CD8 T cells in Susac syndrome. TCRdb ran MiXCR on the immunoSEQ multiplex PCR reads and lists one entry per CDR3 protein. The sample consists of tens of thousands of distinct CDR3 sequences, just under 95% of them appearing once. Sequenced material: CD8+ T cells from PBMCs. The receptors were gathered from a human donor in good health. CDR3s leave out the opening cysteine and the closing phenylalanine or tryptophan. Some rows mark clone size as missing; the rest say once, few, many or name a class of expanded clone.

v_call: TRBV3-1; j_call: TRBJ1-4; clone_size: NA; cdr3_aa: ASSRAGGIDEKLF
v_call: TRBV7-3; j_call: TRBJ2-5; clone_size: NA; cdr3_aa: ASSLTSGTRGETQY
v_call: TRBV9; j_call: TRBJ2-1; clone_size: NA; cdr3_aa: ASSVTNEQF
v_call: TRBV7-9; j_call: TRBJ2-3; clone_size: NA; cdr3_aa: ASSWDRGTTDTQY
v_call: TRBV10-3; j_call: TRBJ2-5; clone_size: NA; cdr3_aa: AISESDYTYQETQY
v_call: TRBV13; j_call: TRBJ2-6; clone_size: NA; cdr3_aa: ASSFPYLGANVLT
v_call: TRBV29-1; j_call: TRBJ2-2; clone_size: NA; cdr3_aa: SVEETGANTGELF
v_call: TRBV12-3/TRBV12-4; j_call: TRBJ1-2; clone_size: NA; cdr3_aa: ASSLPRDDPYT
v_call: TRBV28; j_call: TRBJ2-3; clone_size: NA; cdr3_aa: ASSPIPSLTSGIPDTQY
v_call: TRBV19; j_call: TRBJ1-1; clone_size: NA; cdr3_aa: ASSMYSGVPEAF
v_call: TRBV28; j_call: TRBJ2-1; clone_size: NA; cdr3_aa: ASSLGSEQF
v_call: TRBV25-1; j_call: TRBJ2-7; clone_size: NA; cdr3_aa: ASSDPPTGNCYEQY
v_call: TRBV7-8; j_call: TRBJ2-1; clone_size: NA; cdr3_aa: ASSFVAYSSNEQF
v_call: TRBV28; j_call: TRBJ2-3; clone_size: NA; cdr3_aa: ASSLNTQY
v_call: TRBV20-1; j_call: TRBJ2-5; clone_size: NA; cdr3_aa: SANGLQETQY
v_call: TRBV11-2; j_call: TRBJ2-7; clone_size: NA; cdr3_aa: ASSSLRWGTGYEQY
v_call: TRBV14; j_call: TRBJ1-2; clone_size: NA; cdr3_aa: ASSPPGSTLYGYT
v_call: TRBV11-2; j_call: TRBJ2-1; clone_size: NA; cdr3_aa: ASSLDPEWYAQGQGENEQF
v_call: TRBV20-1; j_call: TRBJ1-4; clone_size: NA; cdr3_aa: SAEGTSLTDEKLF
v_call: TRBV20-1; j_call: TRBJ2-7; clone_size: NA; cdr3_aa: SALLAGDEQY
v_call: TRBV13; j_call: TRBJ1-3; clone_size: NA; cdr3_aa: ASSLGPAGVGNTIY
v_call: TRBV6-4; j_call: TRBJ1-2; clone_size: NA; cdr3_aa: ASSPGQGAEGYT
v_call: TRBV7-7; j_call: TRBJ2-5; clone_size: NA; cdr3_aa: ASSLDRGLAETQY
v_call: TRBV14; j_call: TRBJ2-3; clone_size: NA; cdr3_aa: ASSQGLGTDTQY
v_call: TRBV6-6; j_call: TRBJ2-7; clone_size: NA; cdr3_aa: ASSAGTGTYEQY
v_call: TRBV28; j_call: TRBJ1-1; clone_size: once; cdr3_aa: ASSLVEGQGYTEAF
v_call: TRBV7-9; j_call: TRBJ1-6; clone_size: NA; cdr3_aa: ASGSGTGTSPLH
v_call: TRBV15; j_call: TRBJ1-1; clone_size: NA; cdr3_aa: ATSRDRVIAF
v_call: TRBV9; j_call: TRBJ2-1; clone_size: once; cdr3_aa: ASCSTSGANNEQF
v_call: TRBV14; j_call: TRBJ2-3; clone_size: once; cdr3_aa: ASSHRGLADTQY
v_call: TRBV6-5; j_call: TRBJ2-5; clone_size: NA; cdr3_aa: ASSTESQAETQY
v_call: TRBV9; j_call: TRBJ2-6; clone_size: NA; cdr3_aa: ASSDNRGSGANVLT
v_call: TRBV29-1; j_call: TRBJ2-1; clone_size: NA; cdr3_aa: SVELWDVLNEQF
v_call: TRBV6-5; j_call: TRBJ2-1; clone_size: NA; cdr3_aa: ASSYEQGNEQF
v_call: TRBV20-1; j_call: TRBJ2-1; clone_size: NA; cdr3_aa: SATLGGNEQF
v_call: TRBV18; j_call: TRBJ2-3; clone_size: NA; cdr3_aa: ASSPPRSTDTQY
v_call: TRBV3-1; j_call: TRBJ1-1; clone_size: NA; cdr3_aa: ASSLLGRGVPAF
v_call: TRBV6-1; j_call: TRBJ1-5; clone_size: NA; cdr3_aa: ASSEPASGTGKQPQH
v_call: TRBV20-1; j_call: TRBJ2-7; clone_size: NA; cdr3_aa: SARARDSQYYEQY
v_call: TRBV20-1; j_call: TRBJ2-1; clone_size: NA; cdr3_aa: SARGRGNEQF
v_call: TRBV13; j_call: TRBJ2-3; clone_size: NA; cdr3_aa: ASSWQSGQAEDTQY
v_call: TRBV12-3/TRBV12-4; j_call: TRBJ2-2; clone_size: NA; cdr3_aa: ASSTITGSLTYTGELF
v_call: TRBV9; j_call: TRBJ2-1; clone_size: NA; cdr3_aa: ASSGRDPGPAYNEQF
v_call: TRBV12-3/TRBV12-4; j_call: TRBJ1-5; clone_size: NA; cdr3_aa: ASSLVWESSNQPQH
v_call: TRBV7-9; j_call: TRBJ2-7; clone_size: NA; cdr3_aa: ASSSGGLEQY
v_call: TRBV15; j_call: TRBJ1-1; clone_size: few; cdr3_aa: ATSRVQPATEAF
v_call: TRBV12-3/TRBV12-4; j_call: TRBJ2-7; clone_size: few; cdr3_aa: ASSFDSPYEQY
v_call: TRBV5-1; j_call: TRBJ2-1; clone_size: NA; cdr3_aa: ASSLVRTYNEQF
v_call: TRBV6-5; j_call: TRBJ1-2; clone_size: NA; cdr3_aa: ASSYSGTGFGYT
v_call: TRBV30; j_call: TRBJ2-1; clone_size: NA; cdr3_aa: AWSSGTGDEQF
v_call: TRBV3-1; j_call: TRBJ2-1; clone_size: NA; cdr3_aa: ASSQVRVEQF
v_call: TRBV3-1; j_call: TRBJ2-3; clone_size: NA; cdr3_aa: DKKLKGSTDTQY
v_call: TRBV20-1; j_call: TRBJ2-3; clone_size: NA; cdr3_aa: SIGWDTQY